The rows below give T cell receptor beta chains drawn from one sample of a study of PD-L1 blockade in urothelial cancer. The protocol was immunoSEQ multiplex PCR, while the TCRdb copy is restricted to in-frame clones and leaves out a portion. The table lists approximately 100,000 clones, about 85% of them singletons. The sequencing used PBMCs, collected around atezolizumab (anti-PD-L1) treatment. Receptors were obtained from a man aged 50-59 years with urothelial cancer. The CDR3 runs from the conserved cysteine through the conserved F or W. The D gene is left open where the match is weak. The listing skips clone size in some rows; elsewhere it reads once, few, many or a size class.

>TRBJ1-1|.|.|TRBV28|12
TGTGCCAGCAGTTTGGACAGAGCTGAAGCTTTCTTT
CASSLDRAEAFF
>TRBJ2-7|many|TRBD1|TRBV25-1|15
TGTGCCAGCAGTGACGGGACAGCCTCTCATCGCGAGCAGTACTTC
CASSDGTASHREQYF
>TRBJ2-1|.|.|TRBV30|11
TGTGCCTGGAGTGTATCCCAAGAGCAGTTCTTC
CAWSVSQEQFF
>TRBJ2-3|.|TRBD1|TRBV7-3|13
TGTGCCAGCAGCTTAAACCTCAGGGGGACGCAGTATTTT
CASSLNLRGTQYF
>TRBJ2-7|.|TRBD2|TRBV28|15
TGTGCCAGCAGCGAAGGACTAGCGGGACCCTACGAGCAGTACTTC
CASSEGLAGPYEQYF
>TRBJ2-5|.|TRBD1|TRBV5-1|15
TGCGCCAGCACCGATACAGGGGGCGTCGAGGAGACCCAGTACTTC
CASTDTGGVEETQYF
>TRBJ1-6|.|TRBD1|TRBV28|14
TGTGCCAGCAGACCAGGGGGCGGTAATTCACCCCTCCACTTT
CASRPGGGNSPLHF
>TRBJ2-1|.|TRBD2|TRBV9|14
TGTGCCAGCAGCGTCCGGGACTACTCCGATGAGCAGTTCTTC
CASSVRDYSDEQFF
>TRBJ2-1|.|.|TRBV18|15
TGTGCCAGCTCACCAAAGAGGGGGGGCGGCGATGAGCAGTTCTTC
CASSPKRGGGDEQFF
>TRBJ1-1|.|TRBD1|TRBV18|15
TGTGCCAGCTCACCAACACAGGGGCGGAACACTGAAGCTTTCTTT
CASSPTQGRNTEAFF
>TRBJ2-2|.|TRBD1|TRBV28|21
TGTGCCAGCACCTTAGGGACAGACTACCGGGACAGGCAAAGGTACACCGGGGAGCTGTTTTTT
CASTLGTDYRDRQRYTGELFF
>TRBJ1-3|once|.|TRBV28|14
TGTGCCAGCTGGGCGACAGTTTCTGGAAACACCATATATTTT
CASWATVSGNTIYF
>TRBJ2-1|.|TRBD2|TRBV5-1|16
TGCGCCAGCAGCTTGGGGGGCGCGGGAGGGCCCGGTGAGCAGTTCTTC
CASSLGGAGGPGEQFF
>TRBJ2-7|.|.|TRBV7-9|15
TGTGCCAGCAGCTTAGAGGGTGGGACAAATTACGAGCAGTACTTC
CASSLEGGTNYEQYF
>TRBJ2-3|.|TRBD1|TRBV28|12
TGTGCCAGCAAGGGGGCCCCGGGGACGCAGTATTTT
CASKGAPGTQYF
>TRBJ1-6|.|.|TRBV30|15
TGTGCCTGGAGTACACAGGCGTTGGATAATTCACCCCTCCACTTT
CAWSTQALDNSPLHF
>TRBJ2-5|.|TRBD1|TRBV18|17
TGTGCCAGCTCACCAAGGGGCCCGGTGGGGACAGTGGAGACCCAGTACTTC
CASSPRGPVGTVETQYF
>TRBJ1-2|.|.|TRBV11-2|13
TGTGCCAGCAGCTTAGGACGGGAGGAGGGCTACACCTTC
CASSLGREEGYTF
>TRBJ2-7|.|TRBD1|TRBV5-1|15
TGCGCCAGCAGCTTGGATGTGACAGGGGGCTTAGAGCAGTACTTC
CASSLDVTGGLEQYF
>TRBJ1-3|.|.|TRBV14|14
TGTGCCAGCAGCACCGGAGGGTTTGGAAACACCATATATTTT
CASSTGGFGNTIYF